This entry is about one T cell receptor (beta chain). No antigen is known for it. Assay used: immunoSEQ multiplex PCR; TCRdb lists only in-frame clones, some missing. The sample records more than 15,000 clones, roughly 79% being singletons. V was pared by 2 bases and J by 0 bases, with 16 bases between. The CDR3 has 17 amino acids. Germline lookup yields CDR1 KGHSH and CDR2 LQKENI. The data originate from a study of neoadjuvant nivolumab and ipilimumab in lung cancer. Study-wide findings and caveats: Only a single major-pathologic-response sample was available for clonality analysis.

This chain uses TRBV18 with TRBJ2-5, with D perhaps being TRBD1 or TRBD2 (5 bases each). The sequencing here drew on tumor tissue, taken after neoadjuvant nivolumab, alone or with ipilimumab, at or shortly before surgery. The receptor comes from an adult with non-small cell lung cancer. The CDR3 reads CASSPVEGPTYQETQYF. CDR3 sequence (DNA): TGTGCCAGCTCACCAGTCGAGGGACCTACGTACCAAGAGACCCAGTACTTC.